One sample yielded the 2 T cell receptor beta chains listed below, sequenced in a study of CD8 T cells in ankylosing spondylitis. TCRdb ran MiXCR on the 5' RACE reads and lists one entry per CDR3 protein. The sample consists of 130,000 or so distinct CDR3 sequences, around 7% of them appearing once. The specimen sequenced was blood, either unsorted or a sorted T cell fraction (not recorded which). The source is a male donor with ankylosing spondylitis or in good health (not recorded which).

This clonotype has a count of ten or more. The J gene is TRBJ2-5, the V gene TRBV5-1; perhaps TRBD1 as D (5 bases). Trimming pared 3 bases from V and 5 bases from J, leaving 8 bases between. Germline CDR1 is SGHRS and CDR2 is YFSETQ. The CDR3 spans 12 residues. The CDR3 is CASSSGRETQYF. In nucleotides, the CDR3 is TGCGCCAGCAGCTCAGGGCGTGAGACCCAGTACTTC.

This clonotype was seen many times. This chain connects TRBV29-1 to TRBJ1-1, with unresolved D. This CDR3 has 12 residues. The V and J ends lost 1 base and 0 bases respectively, with 3 bases between them. CDR1 and CDR2 from the germline V gene are SQVTM and ANQGSEA. CDR3 DNA sequence: TGCAGCGTTGAAGGGTTGAACACTGAAGCTTTCTTT. Protein: CSVEGLNTEAFF.